Shown below are 2 T cell receptor beta chains from a single sample sequenced in a study of identical twins. TCRdb reprocessed the 5' RACE reads via MiXCR and lists one record per CDR3 protein. The data contain roughly 770,000 distinct CDR3 sequences, 18% of them singletons. These same records also appear under a second study, on T cells expressing NK-cell markers.

The material sequenced was PBMCs. The receptors shown here come from a woman between 18 and 29 years old in good health.

The rearrangement links TRBV6-1 to TRBJ2-7; possible D gene TRBD2, 6 bases. From germline, CDR1 is MNHNS and CDR2 SASEGT. V was cut by 6 bases and J by 0 bases, with 12 bases left in between. This CDR3 contains 14 residues. The CDR3, as DNA: TGTGCCAGCAGGTCGGGGGTCCTCTCCTACGAGCAGTACTTC. It codes for CASRSGVLSYEQYF.

V and J are TRBV6-1 and TRBJ2-7, with a possible D match to TRBD1 (6 bases). Trimming pared 4 bases from V and 6 bases from J, leaving 19 bases between. CDR1 and CDR2 from the germline V gene are MNHNS and SASEGT. This CDR3 has 15 residues. The CDR3 DNA sequence: TGTGCCAGCAGTGCAGGGGATTTGACGTTTGGCGAGCAGTACGTC. Encoded protein: CASSAGDLTFGEQYV.